This T cell receptor beta chain was captured by sequencing in a study of T-cell reconstitution after alpha-beta-depleted transplantation in children. Study-wide points: From surviving recipient T cells and thymic progenitors came the high day-60 TCRbeta diversity observed in some patients. Two months or so post-transplant, alpha-beta T cells reportedly derived from several hundred expanded graft clones. Fresh T-cell production supplied most of the T-cell counts and diversity seen one year after transplant.

A few counts support this clonotype. What it binds is unknown. Using unique molecular identifiers, the investigators prepared the TCRbeta library. Each CDR3 protein is one row after TCRdb ran MiXCR on the PCR reads. The top ten clones hold 0.75% to 0.85% of a sample with 550,000 to 800,000 distinct CDR3 sequences, around 13% of them seen once. Between the trimmed V and J ends, which lost 0 bases and 6 bases, there was a span of 12 bases. The V gene's germline CDR1 is MNHEY and CDR2 SVGAGI. This CDR3 is built from 14 residues. This chain links TRBV6-5 with TRBJ2-7; D is ambiguous. This clonotype was obtained from a girl aged 2-10 years with congenital amegakaryocytic thrombocytopenia, due to receive a stem cell transplant. Sequenced here: PBMCs, sampled before TCRalphabeta/CD19-depleted stem cell transplant. CDR3: CASSYSEGPFEQYF. Here the CDR3 DNA reads TGTGCCAGCAGTTACTCAGAAGGGCCCTTCGAGCAGTACTTC.